This T cell receptor (beta chain) derives from a study of shared clonotypes between healthy human individuals (dated by TCRdb to 2020 to 2022). For the wider study: The cohort included three men and a couple of women between 18 and 49 years of age. Per donor, three plates each were used for CD4 naive and CD4 memory, two for CD8 naive, and one for CD8 memory. The study deeply sequenced blood TCR repertoires of five healthy adults to estimate repertoire size and the extent of clonotype sharing between individuals. Different laboratories and diverse techniques were used to prepare libraries and sequence TCR repertoires, to increase sequencing depth and limit assay-specific biases. Each donor's leukapheresis produced roughly between roughly 0.85 and 10 billion PBMCs. Here is what the overall study found, with its caveats: Based on pairwise subsampling, the degree of clonotype sharing among donors was expected to be affected by sequencing depth. Clonotypes shared by all four sorted-subset donors showed higher generation probabilities than non-shared clonotypes. The genetic and exposure-history diversity represented was limited by the small number of donors. Naive subsets generally had larger estimated clonotype richness than memory subsets. Only blood was sampled, and tissue TCR repertoires likely differ from those in blood. Across a few donors, 5% to 6% of naive CD4, around 3.3% of naive CD8, under 2.5% of memory CD4, and around 0.4% of memory CD8 clonotypes were shared. Even with the large sequencing depth, rarefaction of the sorted-subset datasets indicated that sequencing was incomplete.

Healthy HIV-negative adults with no recently reported acute infections or vaccinations were included as donors. Only Caucasian adults living in Nashville, Tennessee, USA were represented among the donors. CD4+ T cells were enriched by magnetic negative selection, after which naive cells were positively selected on CD45RA and the negative fraction was taken as the memory subset. Blood was obtained by leukapheresis, after which PBMCs were separated by Ficoll-Histopaque density gradient centrifugation and cryopreserved in liquid nitrogen vapor phase. Analytical flow cytometry was used to check the purity and quantity of every magnetically sorted T cell population. Genomic DNA was isolated from each sorted fraction and quantified by UV absorbance on a Nanodrop 2000c. TCR CDR3 regions were amplified from genomic DNA by multiplex PCR using the deep immunoSEQ assay. For each cell subset, the extracted genomic DNA was distributed evenly across all wells of several immunoSEQ 96-well plates, and each plate served as one replicate. For sorted subsets, each replicate PCR was loaded with 200 ng genomic DNA, equivalent to 32,000 or so T cell genomes. Purified libraries were measured with a Qubit 3.0 fluorometer, size-checked on a Bioanalyzer 2100, and measured again with the KAPA Library Quantification kit. Every immunoSEQ 96-well plate was sequenced on a dedicated single-read 150-cycle Illumina NextSeq 550 flow cell. The paper's processing steps were these. Because the immunoSEQ output held only junctional sequences and lacked quality scores, the filtering could not match the filtering applied to full-length reads. To assign V/J genes and CDR3, sequences were annotated using PyIR, a Python wrapper for IgBLAST v1.9, with IMGT germline references. Reads were filtered out if the reads had weak V/J assignments (E-value above 1e-6), no CDR3, stop codons, out-of-frame junctions, or ambiguous translated residues. A V3J clonotype was defined by an identical inferred V gene, J gene, and CDR3 amino acid sequence. Percentage overlap between repertoires was computed as shared unique clonotypes divided by the size of the smaller repertoire. RTK rarefaction, the Chao1 estimator, and Recon v2.1 estimates of unobserved clonotypes were used to assess repertoire richness. OLGA was used to compute generation probabilities for all TCRbeta clonotypes that the gDNA method yielded from a few donors. Imported from immuneACCESS, the table was reduced by TCRdb to in-frame sequences with V and J called. These copies leave out some clones; in studies compared against another copy, an unresolved V gene accounts for under half, and the cause of the remainder is not known. V and J calls and clone size are copied from that table; D and trimming were computed from the DNA. Present in this sample are roughly 640,000 clones, around 72% of which were seen just once. Clones ranked in the top ten supply approximately 1.7% of the sample.

The CDR3, cysteine through phenylalanine, is 11 amino acids long. Here the CDR3 DNA is all that survives: 33 bases in frame from base 1. V loses 0 bases, J loses 6 bases, and the germline ends lie 5 bases apart. Taken from the germline V gene (reference sequence), the CDR1 and CDR2 loops are DFQATT and SNEGSKA. Details on this clone: The target of this receptor is not known. No per-base quality is available; no much larger clone lies one base away.

Sample: memory CD4+ T cells sorted from blood. The cell subset or site tag for this specimen amounts to: CD45RA-negative fraction. The receptor chain draws on TRBV20-1 and TRBJ2-5; confidence is insufficient to name the D gene. The receptor was derived from a woman in her thirties in good health. The bases are TGCAGTGCTAGAGATTCAAAGACCCAGTACTTC. This translates into CSARDSKTQYF.